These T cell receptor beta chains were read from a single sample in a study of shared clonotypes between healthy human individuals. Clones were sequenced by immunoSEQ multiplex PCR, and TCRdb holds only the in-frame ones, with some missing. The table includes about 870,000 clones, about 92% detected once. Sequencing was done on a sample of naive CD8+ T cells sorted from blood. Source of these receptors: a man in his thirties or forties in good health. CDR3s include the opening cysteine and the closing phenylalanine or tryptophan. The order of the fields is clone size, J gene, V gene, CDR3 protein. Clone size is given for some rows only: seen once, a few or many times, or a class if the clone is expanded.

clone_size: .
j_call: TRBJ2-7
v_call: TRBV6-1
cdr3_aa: CASSYNGYEQYF

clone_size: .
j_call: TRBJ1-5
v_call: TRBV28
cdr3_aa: CASDLGARGGNQPQHF

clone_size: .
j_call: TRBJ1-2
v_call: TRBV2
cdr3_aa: CASRQTRETAGYTF

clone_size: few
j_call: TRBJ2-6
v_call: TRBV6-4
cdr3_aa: CASSDSRSGANVLTF

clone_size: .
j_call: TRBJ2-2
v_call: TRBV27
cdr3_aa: CASSKHTTGELFF

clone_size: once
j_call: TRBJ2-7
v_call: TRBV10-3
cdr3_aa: CAISESDGHSYEQYF

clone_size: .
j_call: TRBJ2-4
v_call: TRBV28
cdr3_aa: CASSPLLESVPAKNIQYF

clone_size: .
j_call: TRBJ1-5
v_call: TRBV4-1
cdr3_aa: CASSQDTGDTMVARNQPQHF

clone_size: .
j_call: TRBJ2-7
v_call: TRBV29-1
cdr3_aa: CSVKNGDRDSYEQYF

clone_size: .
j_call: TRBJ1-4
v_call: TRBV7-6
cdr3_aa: CASSLARLPNEKLFF

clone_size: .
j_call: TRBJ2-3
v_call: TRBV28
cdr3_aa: CASSELSRVTDTQYF

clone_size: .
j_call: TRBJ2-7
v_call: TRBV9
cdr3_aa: CASSETGTGDYEQYF

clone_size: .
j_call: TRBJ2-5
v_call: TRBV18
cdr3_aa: CASALGEVQETQYF

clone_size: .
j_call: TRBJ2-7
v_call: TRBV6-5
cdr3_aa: CASSKWDSSYEQYF

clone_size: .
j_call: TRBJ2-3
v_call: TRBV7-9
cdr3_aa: CASSQWASGADTQYF

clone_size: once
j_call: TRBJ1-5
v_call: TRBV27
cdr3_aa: CASSLAWGDSNQPQHF